Listed here are 21 T cell receptor beta chains from one sample, sequenced in a study of blood T cell repertoires in COVID-19. Profiling relied on immunoSEQ multiplex PCR, and the TCRdb table lists in-frame clones only, not all of them. The table has 130,000 or so clones, around 89% seen once; the top ten hold roughly 18%. Specimen: peripheral blood. The receptors come from a middle-aged man with active or convalescent COVID-19.

The V call is TRBV7-9, the J call TRBJ1-2; D unclear. Germline assignment: CDR1 SEHNR and CDR2 FQNEAQ (reference sequence). V dropped 1 base and J dropped 4 bases, with 7 bases sitting between them. The CDR3 extends over 13 amino acids. The CDR3 loop reads CASSLEQSYGYTF. CDR3 nucleotides: TGTGCCAGCAGCTTAGAACAGAGCTATGGCTACACCTTC.

V is TRBV4-3 and J is TRBJ2-7; 13 nucleotides match TRBD2. The germline V gene encodes CDR1 LGHNA and CDR2 YSLEER. With 1 base clipped from V and 4 bases from J, the junction kept 7 bases outside the gene matches. This CDR3 region has 17 residues. CDR3 in amino acids: CASSQGLAGGKVYEQYF. The DNA of the CDR3 is TGCGCCAGCAGCCAAGGACTAGCGGGGGGCAAAGTATACGAGCAGTACTTC.

J is TRBJ2-3 and V is TRBV28; TRBD2 is a possible D gene (5 bases). The CDR3 totals 14 residues. Germline V lookup: CDR1 MDHEN, CDR2 SYDVKM. V was clipped by 5 bases and J by 4 bases, with 13 bases between them. The CDR3 nucleotides read TGTGCCAGCAGTGCGCGGGCCTGGCCAGATACGCAGTATTTT. This translates into CASSARAWPDTQYF.

The rearrangement joins TRBV21-1 to TRBJ2-7; the table's D call of TRBD1 was not tested on the DNA. TRBV21-1 is a known pseudogene. The CDR3 consists of 17 residues. The CDR3 sequence is CASSKDSGQDNSYEQYF. CDR3 DNA sequence: TGTGCCAGCAGCAAAGACTCGGGACAGGATAACTCCTACGAGCAGTACTTC.

This chain connects TRBV5-4 to TRBJ2-7, with D tentatively TRBD1 (6 bases). The CDR3 has 16 residues. V lost 4 bases, J lost 3 bases, and 20 bases lay in between. Germline V gene sequence: CDR1 SGHNT, CDR2 YYREEE (reference sequence). In DNA, the CDR3 is TGTGCCAGCAGCCCCGATCCGGCAGGGACACTCTACGAGCAGTACTTC. Translated: CASSPDPAGTLYEQYF.

V gene TRBV25-1 combines with J gene TRBJ2-2, with TRBD1 matching 10 bases. The ends lost 3 bases at V and 3 bases at J; junction bases unmatched: 4. The germline gives CDR1 MGHDK, CDR2 SYGVNS. This CDR3 spans 16 amino acids. The CDR3 region is CASSEPGQGDTGELFF. CDR3 coding DNA: TGTGCCAGCAGTGAGCCTGGACAGGGGGACACCGGGGAGCTGTTTTTT.

The J gene is TRBJ1-6, the V gene TRBV30; 11 positions agree with TRBD1. The germline CDR1 and CDR2 sequences are GTSNPN and SVGIG (reference sequence). The CDR3 has 15 amino acids. V lost 2 bases and J lost 10; bases outside the gene matches: 7. This chain's CDR3 is CAWSRDRGMSSPLHF. CDR3 DNA: TGTGCCTGGAGTAGGGACAGGGGGATGTCCTCACCCCTCCACTTT.

The genes are TRBV5-1 and TRBJ2-2; 8 bases align to TRBD1. Germline trimming cut 3 bases from V and 0 bases from J; bases unmatched to any gene: 1. Germline V gene sequence: CDR1 SGHRS, CDR2 YFSETQ. The CDR3 covers 15 residues. Written as DNA, the CDR3 is TGCGCCAGCAGCTCGGGACAGGCGAACACCGGGGAGCTGTTTTTT. Translated: CASSSGQANTGELFF.

The gene calls are TRBV19 and TRBJ1-2; a possible D gene is TRBD1 (6 bases). The CDR3 sequence is 14 residues long. Trimming shortened V by 4 bases and J by 6 bases, and 15 bases separated the two germline ends. Per the germline V gene, CDR1 is LNHDA and CDR2 is SQIVND (reference sequence). The CDR3 nucleotides read TGTGCCAGTAGTAAAACAGGGTATCGTGATGGCTACACCTTC. It yields the protein CASSKTGYRDGYTF.

The chain has TRBV18 and TRBJ2-5; TRBD1 matches at 8 bases. The germline V gene encodes CDR1 KGHSH and CDR2 LQKENI. The V segment lost 4 bases and the J segment 1 base; nucleotides outside the gene matches: 2. The CDR3 totals 14 residues. Here the CDR3 DNA reads TGTGCCAGCTCACGGACAGGGCCCCAAGAGACCCAGTACTTC. Amino acids: CASSRTGPQETQYF.

The chain's CDR3 is CASSLRDREYEQYF. The CDR3 DNA is TGTGCCAGCAGTTTACGGGACAGGGAATACGAGCAGTACTTC. This chain connects TRBV27 to TRBJ2-7; 9 nucleotides match TRBD1. Germline CDR1 and CDR2: MNHEY and SMNVEV (reference sequence). This CDR3 is built from 14 residues. J lost 4 bases, V lost 2 bases, and 3 bases had no gene match.

The chain employs TRBV6-4 and TRBJ1-2; D unresolved. The germline CDR1 and CDR2 sequences are MRHNA and SNTAGT. The ends were cut back, 0 bases at V and 6 bases at J, with 8 bases in the middle. The CDR3 runs to 13 residues. CDR3 sequence: CASSDSNDNGYTF. As DNA, the CDR3 is TGTGCCAGCAGTGACTCGAATGACAATGGCTACACCTTC.

This rearrangement joins TRBV10-2 to TRBJ2-7; 13 bases map to TRBD2. V trimming: 8 bases; J trimming: 5 bases; junction bases outside the gene matches: 6. This CDR3 has 14 amino acids. Germline V gene lookup returns CDR1 WSHSY and CDR2 SAAADI. The CDR3 coding sequence is TGCGCCAGCCGGGGACTAGCGGGACTCAACGAGCAGTACTTC. The encoded protein is CASRGLAGLNEQYF.

The rearrangement links TRBV7-2 to TRBJ1-6; 8 positions agree with TRBD1. This CDR3 comprises 15 residues. Trimming cost V 5 bases and J 4 bases; bases outside gene matches: 4. Germline assignment: CDR1 SGHTA and CDR2 FQGNSA. The CDR3 DNA follows: TGTGCCAGCAGCCGGGACAGGAGATATAATTCACCCCTCCACTTT. Translated: CASSRDRRYNSPLHF.

This clone was detected only a few times. The gene calls are TRBV18 and TRBJ2-5, with a weak D call TRBD2 (5 bases). The CDR3 covers 14 residues. Germline CDR1 KGHSH, CDR2 LQKENI. V was pared by 1 base and J by 4 bases, with 10 bases between. The CDR3 sequence: CASSPRASTETQYF. The CDR3 bases are TGTGCCAGCTCACCACGGGCTAGCACAGAGACCCAGTACTTC.

The chain carries TRBV2 and TRBJ2-3; 9 nucleotides align to TRBD2. This CDR3 has 13 residues. CDR1 is SNHLY and CDR2 is FYNNEI in the germline V gene. The V gene end was trimmed by 2 bases and the J gene end by 8 bases; junction bases not matched to a gene: 2. The CDR3, as DNA: TGTGCCAGCAGTGAACGGGGACTAGCTACGCAGTATTTT. This codes for CASSERGLATQYF.

The chain recombines TRBV2 with TRBJ2-7; the match to TRBD2 covers 14 bases. The CDR3 covers 12 residues. From germline, CDR1 is SNHLY and CDR2 FYNNEI. V trimming: 6 bases; J trimming: 11 bases; junction bases outside the gene matches: 3. Written as DNA, the CDR3 is TGTGCCAGCAGCGGGACTAGCGGGAGAAAGTACTTC. Residues: CASSGTSGRKYF. Supplemented by reference TRBV2 and TRBJ2-7, the full variable domain reads EPEVTQTPSHQVTQMGQEVILRCVPISNHLYFYWYRQILGQKVEFLVSFYNNEISEKSEIFDDQFSVERPDGSNFTLKIRSTKLEDSAMYFCASSGTSGRKYFGPGTRLTVT.

This clone was seen a single time. The V gene is TRBV11-2, the J gene TRBJ2-7, with 9 bases that match TRBD2. The V and J ends lost 5 bases and 3 bases, in that order; junction bases with no gene match: 2. Germline CDR1 SGHAT, CDR2 FQNNGV. There are 13 residues in the CDR3. The CDR3 protein is CASSRTSDYEQYF. Written as DNA, the CDR3 is TGTGCCAGCAGCAGGACTAGCGACTACGAGCAGTACTTC.

CDR3 coding DNA: TGTGCCAGCAGCTTGGCTAGCGGGGGGGCGAACACCGGGGAGCTGTTTTTT. Its protein product is CASSLASGGANTGELFF. This rearrangement joins TRBV5-5 to TRBJ2-2; 12 bases are shared with TRBD2. Unmatched junction bases numbered 0, after V lost 0 bases and J lost 0 bases. Germline V gene data show CDR1 as SGHKS and CDR2 as YYEKEE (reference sequence). This CDR3 spans 17 amino acids.

In this sample, this clone turned up a few times. The V call is TRBV29-1, the J call TRBJ2-1, with 15 bases lining up with TRBD2. This CDR3 has 16 residues. The germline V gene encodes CDR1 SQVTM and CDR2 ANQGSEA. Trimming removed 7 bases from V and 1 base from J; junction bases left unmatched: 5. CDR3 residues: CSARTSGGVSYNEQFF. CDR3 nucleotides: TGCAGCGCTCGGACTAGCGGGGGGGTTTCCTACAATGAGCAGTTCTTC.

The chain links TRBV12-5 to TRBJ2-1, with 7 bases identical to TRBD1. The CDR3 totals 16 residues. Germline assignment: CDR1 LGHNT and CDR2 FRNRAP. Trimming removed 1 base from V and 0 bases from J; junction bases left unmatched: 3. The CDR3 bases are TGTGCTAGTGGTTTGGGGGGACAGTTCTCCTACAATGAGCAGTTCTTC. It encodes CASGLGGQFSYNEQFF.